The 18 T cell receptor beta chains presented below share a single source sample, sequenced in a study of control samples from healthy donors and cancer patients. TCRdb keeps only in-frame clones here, not all; method: immunoSEQ multiplex PCR. The sample consists of around 200,000 clones, roughly nine tenths of them appearing once. Sequences were obtained from blood. The receptors derive from a woman in her thirties in good health.

The chain couples TRBV5-6 to TRBJ2-1; TRBD2 agrees at 8 bases. The CDR3 totals 15 residues. CDR1 is SGHDT, CDR2 YYEEEE, per germline. V shed 4 bases, J shed 3 bases, and the junction held 6 bases outside the gene matches. CDR3 loop: CASSNGGAGYNEQFF. The CDR3 coding sequence is TGTGCCAGCAGCAACGGGGGGGCTGGCTACAATGAGCAGTTCTTC.

The rearrangement links TRBV19 to TRBJ2-1; 13 positions match TRBD2. J lost 6 bases, V lost 5 bases, and 4 bases had no gene match. This CDR3 is built from 15 residues. The germline CDR1 and CDR2 sequences are LNHDA and SQIVND (reference sequence). CDR3 DNA: TGTGCCAGTAGTGCACTAGCGGGGGGGCCCAATGAGCAGTTCTTC. It yields the protein CASSALAGGPNEQFF.

In this sample, this clone turned up once. This sequence joins TRBV3-1 (or the pseudogene TRBV3-2) and TRBJ2-5, with D possibly matching TRBD2 (5 bases). Per the germline V gene, CDR1 is LGHDT and CDR2 is YNNKEL (reference sequence). Trimming stripped 7 bases from V and 2 bases from J, with 14 bases between. CDR3 length: 14 amino acids. The DNA of the CDR3 is TGTGCCAGCAAGTCTAGCACAAAACAAGAGACCCAGTACTTC. This translates into CASKSSTKQETQYF.

This clone was found a few times. V is TRBV19 and J is TRBJ2-7; 16 bases agree with TRBD2. CDR3 length: 16 residues. V lost 5 bases to trimming and J lost 5 bases; unmatched junction nucleotides: 6. Germline V gene lookup returns CDR1 LNHDA and CDR2 SQIVND (reference sequence). The CDR3 region is CASSPGLAGGVNEQYF. The CDR3 DNA reads as TGTGCCAGTAGTCCGGGACTAGCGGGAGGGGTGAACGAGCAGTACTTC.

The CDR3 coding sequence is TGTGCCAGTAGTACCACAGGGGGCCCCTACAATGAGCAGTTCTTC. Residues: CASSTTGGPYNEQFF. This sequence joins TRBV19 and TRBJ2-1; 9 bases fit TRBD1. V shed 4 bases and J 2 bases; nucleotides not matched to a gene: 3. Germline-derived CDR1 and CDR2 are LNHDA and SQIVND (reference sequence). This CDR3 comprises 15 residues.

This clone was recorded once. This chain links TRBV14 with TRBJ1-5; D is unresolved. CDR1 SGHDN and CDR2 FVKESK come from the germline V gene. Trimming took off 3 bases at V and 1 base at J, with 4 bases between the two ends. The CDR3 is made up of 13 amino acids. The CDR3: CASSQGSNQPQHF. CDR3 coding DNA: TGTGCCAGCAGCCAGGGGAGCAATCAGCCCCAGCATTTT.

The chain combines TRBV3-1 (or the pseudogene TRBV3-2) with TRBJ2-7; 8 nucleotides match TRBD2. Germline CDR1 reads LGHDT; CDR2 reads YNNKEL (reference sequence). Trimming cost V 1 base and J 3 bases; bases outside gene matches: 5. The CDR3 length is 15 residues. DNA for the CDR3: TGTGCCAGCAGCCAAGTCTCCAGCGGGAGCTACGAGCAGTACTTC. It translates to CASSQVSSGSYEQYF.

V and J are TRBV5-6 and TRBJ1-2, with TRBD1 as a possible D gene (6 bases). The CDR3 spans 13 residues. V lost 5 bases and J 5 bases, leaving 13 bases between the germline ends. CDR1 is SGHDT and CDR2 is YYEEEE in the germline V gene. The CDR3 reads CASRETGRYGYTF. In nucleotides, the CDR3 is TGTGCCAGCAGAGAGACAGGCCGATATGGCTACACCTTC.

V and J are TRBV3-1 (or the pseudogene TRBV3-2) and TRBJ1-2, with D tentatively TRBD1 (6 bases). Germline CDR1 LGHDT, CDR2 YNNKEL (reference sequence). Deletions cut 5 bases from V and 4 bases from J, with 14 bases between. CDR3 length equals 14 residues. CDR3 sequence: CASSNRDNPYGYTF. In DNA form, the CDR3 reads TGTGCCAGCAGCAATCGGGACAACCCCTATGGCTACACCTTC.

Note on this clone: Other DNA sequences in this specimen translate into the identical CDR3. This rearrangement joins TRBV24-1 to TRBJ1-5; maybe TRBD1 (5 bases). Germline lookup yields CDR1 KGHDR and CDR2 SFDVKD. V shed 9 bases and J shed 4 bases, with 12 bases lying between them. The CDR3 extends over 13 amino acids. The CDR3 reads CATSGGGNQPQHF. CDR3 bases: TGTGCCACCTCCGGGGGGGGGAATCAGCCCCAGCATTTT.

The V call is TRBV5-1, the J call TRBJ1-1; 9 bases match TRBD1. The junction had 8 bases not matched to a gene; V was cut back by 2 bases and J by 0 bases. The germline V gene has CDR1 SGHRS and CDR2 YFSETQ. There are 17 residues in the CDR3. The DNA for the CDR3 is TGCGCCAGCAGCTTTATGGGACAGGGAGGGATGAACACTGAAGCTTTCTTT. Translating gives CASSFMGQGGMNTEAFF.

J is TRBJ2-7 and V is TRBV11-1, with TRBD2 identical over 8 bases. The CDR3 sequence is 15 residues long. V shed 3 bases and J 4 bases; nucleotides not matched to a gene: 8. Germline CDR1 reads SGHAT; CDR2 reads FQDESV (reference sequence). The CDR3, as DNA: TGTGCCAGCAGCTTTTTCCGGGAGGGCCAATACGAGCAGTACTTC. Amino acid sequence: CASSFFREGQYEQYF.

This sequence joins TRBV28 and TRBJ2-3, with TRBD2 identical over 10 bases. The CDR3 extends over 16 amino acids. J was trimmed by 4 bases and V by 4 bases; bases with no gene match: 8. The germline gives CDR1 MDHEN, CDR2 SYDVKM. CDR3 protein: CASSSASGSVADTQYF. The CDR3 DNA follows: TGTGCCAGCAGTTCGGCTAGCGGGAGTGTAGCAGATACGCAGTATTTT.

This rearrangement joins TRBV6-1 to TRBJ2-1, with 8 bases aligning to TRBD2. The germline gives CDR1 MNHNS, CDR2 SASEGT. This CDR3 is 15 amino acids long. V lost 2 bases, J lost 7 bases, and 7 bases stayed unmatched. The CDR3: CASSERLAGSNEQFF. The CDR3 DNA is TGTGCCAGCAGTGAAAGGCTAGCGGGTTCTAATGAGCAGTTCTTC.

This clone was seen only once. The J gene is TRBJ1-2, the V gene TRBV28, with D perhaps TRBD1 (5 bases). CDR3 length: 14 residues. With 3 bases removed from V and 2 bases from J, the gap between germline ends came to 10 bases. Germline V CDR1 and CDR2: MDHEN, SYDVKM. The CDR3 sequence: CASSFGGDNYGYTF. The CDR3 coding sequence is TGTGCCAGCAGTTTCGGAGGGGACAACTATGGCTACACCTTC.

About this clone: Relative to the germline gene, one junction end is altered; a read error may explain this. Other nucleotide sequences in the sample specify the same CDR3. This chain links TRBV7-7 with TRBJ2-1; TRBD2 matches at 9 bases. Germline V gives CDR1 SSHAT, CDR2 FNYEAQ (reference sequence). CDR3 length equals 15 residues. CDR3 loop: CASSLGAGGHNEQFF. CDR3 coding DNA: TGCGCCAGCAGCTTAGGGGCGGGGGGGCACAATGAGCAGTTCTTC.

The chain recombines TRBV6-4 with TRBJ2-1, with 11 nucleotides matching TRBD2. Germline loops: CDR1 MRHNA, CDR2 SNTAGT. The length of the CDR3 is 14 residues. V shed 2 bases and J 8 bases; nucleotides not matched to a gene: 2. Here the CDR3 DNA reads TGTGCCAGCAGTGACCTAGCGGGGGGCGATGAGCAGTTCTTC. It translates to CASSDLAGGDEQFF.

The genes are TRBV19 and TRBJ1-2, with TRBD1 identical over 9 bases. CDR1 is LNHDA, CDR2 SQIVND, per germline (reference sequence). The CDR3 is 15 amino acids. Trimming removed 4 bases from V and 2 bases from J; junction bases left unmatched: 5. CDR3 residues: CASSKGGQGNYGYTF. CDR3 coding DNA: TGTGCCAGTAGTAAGGGGGGACAGGGAAACTATGGCTACACCTTC.